These 4 T cell receptor beta chains were all obtained from the same sample, sequenced in a study of shared clonotypes between healthy human individuals. Measured with immunoSEQ multiplex PCR; TCRdb has only the in-frame clones, and not every one. Of 2 million or so clones listed, over 85% are singletons. The specimen was naive CD4+ T cells sorted from blood. Subset specified: CD45RA+ positively selected. These receptors were taken from a man in his late teens or twenties in good health.

The chain combines TRBV6-5 with TRBJ1-1; D not resolved. Germline V gene data show CDR1 as MNHEY and CDR2 as SVGAGI. The CDR3 has 14 residues. Trimming shortened V by 0 bases and J by 6 bases, and 11 bases separated the two germline ends. The CDR3 loop reads CASSYSMPVAEAFF. The CDR3 DNA reads TGTGCCAGCAGTTACTCGATGCCGGTCGCTGAAGCTTTCTTT.

J is TRBJ2-2 and V is TRBV5-1, with D possibly TRBD2 on 6 matching bases. Trimming took off 2 bases at V and 6 bases at J, with 11 bases between the two ends. The CDR3 contains 14 residues. Germline CDR1 and CDR2: SGHRS and YFSETQ. CDR3 region: CASSLMWEAGELFF. CDR3 bases: TGCGCCAGCAGCTTAATGTGGGAGGCCGGGGAGCTGTTTTTT. The entire variable domain, with the rest obtained from reference TRBV5-1 and TRBJ2-2, is as follows: KAGVTQTPRYLIKTRGQQVTLSCSPISGHRSVSWYQQTPGQGLQFLFEYFSETQRNKGNFPGRFSGRQFSNSRSEMNVSTLELGDSALYLCASSLMWEAGELFFGEGSRLTVL.

V gene TRBV5-8 combines with J gene TRBJ2-1; D may be TRBD2 (5 bases). CDR1 is SGHTS and CDR2 is YDEGEE in the germline V gene. V lost 7 bases and J 5 bases, leaving 19 bases between the germline ends. This CDR3 comprises 15 residues. CDR3 in amino acids: CASYRLRARDNEQFF. The CDR3 nucleotides read TGTGCCAGCTATAGGCTTCGGGCGCGGGACAATGAGCAGTTCTTC.

This clone was detected only once. The genes are TRBV28 and TRBJ1-5; 10 nucleotides line up with TRBD1. Germline CDR1 MDHEN, CDR2 SYDVKM. The length of the CDR3 is 15 residues. Unmatched junction bases numbered 9, after V lost 6 bases and J lost 7 bases. The CDR3 DNA sequence: TGTGCCAGCAGGCGGACAGGGGGAGTGTGGCAGCCCCAGCATTTT. Its protein is CASRRTGGVWQPQHF.